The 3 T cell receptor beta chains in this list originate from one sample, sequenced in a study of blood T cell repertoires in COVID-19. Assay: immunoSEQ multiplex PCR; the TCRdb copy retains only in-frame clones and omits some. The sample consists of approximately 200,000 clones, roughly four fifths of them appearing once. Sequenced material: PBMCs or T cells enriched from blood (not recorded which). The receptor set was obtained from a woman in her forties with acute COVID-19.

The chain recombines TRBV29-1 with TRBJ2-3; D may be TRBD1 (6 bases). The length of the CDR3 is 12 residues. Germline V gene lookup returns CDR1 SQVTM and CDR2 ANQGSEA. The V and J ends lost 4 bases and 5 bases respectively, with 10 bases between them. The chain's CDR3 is CSVGQDGDTQYF. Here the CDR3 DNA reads TGCAGCGTTGGACAGGACGGAGATACGCAGTATTTT.

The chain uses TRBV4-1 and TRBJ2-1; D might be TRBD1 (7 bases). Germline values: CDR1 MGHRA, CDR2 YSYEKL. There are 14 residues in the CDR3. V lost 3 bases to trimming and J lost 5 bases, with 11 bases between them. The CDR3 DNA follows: TGCGCCAGCAGCCAGGAGGGGGCCCACAATGAGCAGTTCTTC. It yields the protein CASSQEGAHNEQFF.

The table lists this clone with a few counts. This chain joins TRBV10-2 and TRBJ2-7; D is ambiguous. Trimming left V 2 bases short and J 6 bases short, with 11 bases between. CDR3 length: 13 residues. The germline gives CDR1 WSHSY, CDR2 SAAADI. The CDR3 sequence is CASSEEVVSEQYF. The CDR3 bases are TGCGCCAGCAGTGAGGAGGTAGTCTCCGAGCAGTACTTC.